This T cell receptor beta chain was captured by sequencing in a study of PD-1 blockade in classical Hodgkin lymphoma. Study conclusions and caveats: Baseline TCR diversity was reportedly lower in newly diagnosed patients than in healthy donors. It was reported as lower still in relapsed/refractory patients. Underlying causes for the observed repertoire differences were not defined, possibly disease activity or prior therapy.

Germline V CDR1 and CDR2: SQVTM, ANQGSEA. The V and J ends lost 4 bases and 2 bases respectively, with 15 bases between them. The CDR3 sequence is 14 residues long. The repertoire was sequenced with immunoSEQ multiplex PCR; TCRdb's copy has only in-frame clones and lacks some. This sample carries more than 15,000 clones, about four fifths of them seen once, and the ten largest clones take roughly 1.2%. Time point meaning: newly diagnosed, previously untreated cHL patient sample. Starting with thawed PBMCs, CD4+ T cells were purified by magnetic negative selection. PBMCs representing newly diagnosed, untreated classical Hodgkin lymphoma functioned as the comparison. Details on this clone: The antigen is undetermined.

This clonotype was obtained from a human donor with classical Hodgkin lymphoma. Specimen: CD4+ T cells from blood. The chain employs TRBV29-1 and TRBJ2-7, with D tentatively TRBD2 (6 bases). CDR3 sequence reads: CSVGGPGSTYEQYF. The CDR3 nucleotides are TGCAGCGTTGGCGGGCCCGGGAGTACCTACGAGCAGTACTTC.